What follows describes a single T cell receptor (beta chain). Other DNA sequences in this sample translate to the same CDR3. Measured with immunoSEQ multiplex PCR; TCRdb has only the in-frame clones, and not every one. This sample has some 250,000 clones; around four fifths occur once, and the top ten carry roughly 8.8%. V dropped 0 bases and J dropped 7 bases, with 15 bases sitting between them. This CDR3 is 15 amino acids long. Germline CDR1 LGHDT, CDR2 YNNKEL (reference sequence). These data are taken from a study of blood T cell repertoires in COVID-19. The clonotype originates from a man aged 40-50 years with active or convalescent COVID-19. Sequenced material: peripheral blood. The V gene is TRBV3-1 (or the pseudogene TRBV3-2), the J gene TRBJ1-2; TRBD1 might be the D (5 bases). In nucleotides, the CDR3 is TGTGCCAGCAGCCAAGAGTCGCGGGGGATTGGTGGCTACACCTTC. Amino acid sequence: CASSQESRGIGGYTF.